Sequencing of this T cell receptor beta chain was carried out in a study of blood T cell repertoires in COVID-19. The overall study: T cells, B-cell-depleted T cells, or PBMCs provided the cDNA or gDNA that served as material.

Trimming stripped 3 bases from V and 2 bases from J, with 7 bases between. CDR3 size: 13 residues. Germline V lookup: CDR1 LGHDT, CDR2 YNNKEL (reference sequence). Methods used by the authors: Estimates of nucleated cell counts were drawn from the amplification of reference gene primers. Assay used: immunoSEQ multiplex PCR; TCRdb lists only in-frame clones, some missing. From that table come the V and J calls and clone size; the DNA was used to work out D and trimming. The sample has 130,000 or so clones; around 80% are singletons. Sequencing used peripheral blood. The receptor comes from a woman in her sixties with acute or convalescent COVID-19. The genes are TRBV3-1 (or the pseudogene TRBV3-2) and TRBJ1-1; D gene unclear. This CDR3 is CASSQGGNTEAFF. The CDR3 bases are TGTGCCAGCAGCCAGGGAGGCAACACTGAAGCTTTCTTT.